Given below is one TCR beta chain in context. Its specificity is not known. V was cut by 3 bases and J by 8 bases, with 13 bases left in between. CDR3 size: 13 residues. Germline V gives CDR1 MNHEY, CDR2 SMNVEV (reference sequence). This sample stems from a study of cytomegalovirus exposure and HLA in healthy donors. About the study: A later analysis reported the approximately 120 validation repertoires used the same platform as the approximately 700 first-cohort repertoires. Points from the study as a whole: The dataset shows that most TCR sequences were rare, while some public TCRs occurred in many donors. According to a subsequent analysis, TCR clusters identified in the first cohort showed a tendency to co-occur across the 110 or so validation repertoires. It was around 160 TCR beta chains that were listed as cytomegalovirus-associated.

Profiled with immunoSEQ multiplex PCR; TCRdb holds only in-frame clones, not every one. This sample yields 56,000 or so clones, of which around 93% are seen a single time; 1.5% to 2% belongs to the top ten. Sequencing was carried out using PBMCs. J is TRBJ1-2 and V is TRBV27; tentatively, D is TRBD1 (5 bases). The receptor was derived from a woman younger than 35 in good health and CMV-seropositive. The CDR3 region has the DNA TGTGCCAGCAGTTTTTCAGGGAGGTCCGGCTACACCTTC. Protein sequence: CASSFSGRSGYTF.